A single TCR beta chain is shown here with its context. Its antigen remains unidentified. Sequencing was performed with immunoSEQ multiplex PCR; in TCRdb, only in-frame clones are kept and a portion is missing. Here the sample spans 9,000 to 13,000 clones, approximately 92% being singletons. The germline gives CDR1 SQVTM, CDR2 ANQGSEA. The CDR3 contains 13 residues. V was trimmed by 6 bases and J by 4 bases, leaving 15 bases between them. The sample originates from a study of T cell clonotyping in hematopoietic cell transplantation. Broader study findings: After transplant, recipient diversity fell while pathologically expanded clonotypes grew through day 180. At the given depth, recipient repertoires were over 97% de novo clonotypes.

The TCR originated in a female patient between 55 and 75 years old who had an allogeneic stem cell transplant from an unrelated donor, so the T cells may come from the graft donor. Some clones in this sample may be carry-over from other donors' samples. Sequencing was performed on PBMCs, taken 100 days after allogeneic stem cell transplant. This chain connects TRBV29-1 to TRBJ1-1; D might be TRBD1 (5 bases). For the CDR3, the DNA is TGCAGCGTAACAGGTGCCCGAGGCACTGAAGCTTTCTTT. Its translation: CSVTGARGTEAFF.